This TCR beta chain is from a study of early T cells in non-severe SARS-CoV-2 infection. Findings of the study overall: VDJdb matching skewed toward anti-spike CD8 responses, missing private and CD4 specificities.

This clonotype was counted many times. The antigen is undetermined. MiXCR, applied by TCRdb to the 5' RACE reads, yields one record per CDR3 protein. The profile covers about 82,000 distinct CDR3 sequences, with about 13% appearing a single time and 6% taken by the ten largest. Germline V gives CDR1 LNHNV, CDR2 YYDKDF (reference sequence). The CDR3 has 16 amino acids. J lost 4 bases, V lost 5 bases, and 9 bases had no gene match. The TCR sequence derives from an adult who was a healthcare worker with PCR-confirmed SARS-CoV-2 infection or an uninfected control (not recorded which). Sequenced sample: whole blood. This chain joins TRBV15 and TRBJ1-1, with TRBD1 identical over 11 bases. This CDR3 reads CATSADRGRVPTEAFF. Written as DNA, the CDR3 is TGTGCCACCAGCGCGGACAGGGGGCGCGTACCCACTGAAGCTTTCTTT.